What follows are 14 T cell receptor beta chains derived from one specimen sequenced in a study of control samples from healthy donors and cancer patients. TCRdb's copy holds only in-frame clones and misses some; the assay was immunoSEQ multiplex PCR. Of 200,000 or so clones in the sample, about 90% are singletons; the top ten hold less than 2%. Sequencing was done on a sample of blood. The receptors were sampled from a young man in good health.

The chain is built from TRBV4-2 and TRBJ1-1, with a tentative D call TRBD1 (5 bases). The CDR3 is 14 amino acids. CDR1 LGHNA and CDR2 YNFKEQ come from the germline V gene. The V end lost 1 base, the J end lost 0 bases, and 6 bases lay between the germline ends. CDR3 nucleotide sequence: TGTGCCAGCAGCCAAGGACAGATGAACACTGAAGCTTTCTTT. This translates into CASSQGQMNTEAFF.

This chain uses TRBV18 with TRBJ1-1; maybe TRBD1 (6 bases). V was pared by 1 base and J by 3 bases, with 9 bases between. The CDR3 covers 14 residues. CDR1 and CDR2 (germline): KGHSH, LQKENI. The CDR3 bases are TGTGCCAGCTCACCACAGGGGGAGGACACTGAAGCTTTCTTT. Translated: CASSPQGEDTEAFF.

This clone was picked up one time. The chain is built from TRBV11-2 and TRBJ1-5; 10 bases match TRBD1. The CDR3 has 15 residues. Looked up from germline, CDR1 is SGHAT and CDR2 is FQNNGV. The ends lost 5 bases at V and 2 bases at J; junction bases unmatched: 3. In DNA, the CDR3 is TGTGCCAGCAGCATCGGGACAGGGGGCAATCAGCCCCAGCATTTT. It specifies CASSIGTGGNQPQHF.

The CDR3: CASSKRDRSDTQYF. CDR3 DNA: TGTGCCAGCTCAAAAAGGGACAGATCAGATACGCAGTATTTT. The chain is built from TRBV18 and TRBJ2-3; 7 nucleotides agree with TRBD1. The germline CDR1 and CDR2 sequences are KGHSH and LQKENI. V shed 5 bases and J 4 bases; nucleotides not matched to a gene: 6. The CDR3 consists of 14 residues.

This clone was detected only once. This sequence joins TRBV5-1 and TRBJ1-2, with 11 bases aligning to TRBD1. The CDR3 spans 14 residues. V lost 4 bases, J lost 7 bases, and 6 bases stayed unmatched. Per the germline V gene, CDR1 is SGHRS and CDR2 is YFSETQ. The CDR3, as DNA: TGCGCCAGCAGCCCCGGACAGGGGGCAGCTGGCTACACCTTC. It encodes CASSPGQGAAGYTF.

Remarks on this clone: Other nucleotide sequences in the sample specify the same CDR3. The CDR3 spells CASSQGDLSYEQYF. CDR3 DNA sequence: TGTGCCAGCAGCCAAGGCGACCTCTCCTACGAGCAGTACTTC. V and J are TRBV3-1 (or the pseudogene TRBV3-2) and TRBJ2-7; no clear D gene. This CDR3 has 14 amino acids. Looked up from germline, CDR1 is LGHDT and CDR2 is YNNKEL (reference sequence). Trimming removed 1 base from V and 0 bases from J, with 7 bases in between.

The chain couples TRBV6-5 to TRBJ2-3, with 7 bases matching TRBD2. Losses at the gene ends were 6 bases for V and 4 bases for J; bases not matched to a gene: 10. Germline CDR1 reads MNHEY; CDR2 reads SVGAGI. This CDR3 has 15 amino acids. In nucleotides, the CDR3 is TGTGCCAGCAGCCGGACTAGTATCGTCCCAGATACGCAGTATTTT. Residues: CASSRTSIVPDTQYF.

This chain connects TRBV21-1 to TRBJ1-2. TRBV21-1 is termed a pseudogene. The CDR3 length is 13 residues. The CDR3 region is CASSPTWNYGYTF. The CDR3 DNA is TGTGCCAGCAGCCCGACCTGGAACTATGGCTACACCTTC.

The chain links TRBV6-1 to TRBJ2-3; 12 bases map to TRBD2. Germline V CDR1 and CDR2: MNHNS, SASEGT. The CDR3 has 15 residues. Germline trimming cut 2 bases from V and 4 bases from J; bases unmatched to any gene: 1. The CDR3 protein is CASSELAGGPDTQYF. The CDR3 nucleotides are TGTGCCAGCAGTGAACTAGCGGGGGGGCCAGATACGCAGTATTTT.

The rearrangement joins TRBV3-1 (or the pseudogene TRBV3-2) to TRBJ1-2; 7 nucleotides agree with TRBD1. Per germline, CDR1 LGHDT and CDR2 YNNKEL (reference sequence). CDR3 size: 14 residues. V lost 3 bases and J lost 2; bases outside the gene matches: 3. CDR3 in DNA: TGTGCCAGCAGCCAGGGGACAGCAAACTATGGCTACACCTTC. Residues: CASSQGTANYGYTF.

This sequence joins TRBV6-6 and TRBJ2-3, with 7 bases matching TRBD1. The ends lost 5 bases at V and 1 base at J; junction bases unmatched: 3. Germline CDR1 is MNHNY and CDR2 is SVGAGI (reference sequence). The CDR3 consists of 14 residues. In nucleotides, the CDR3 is TGTGCCAGCAGTAGAGGACAGGGCACAGATACGCAGTATTTT. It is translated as CASSRGQGTDTQYF.

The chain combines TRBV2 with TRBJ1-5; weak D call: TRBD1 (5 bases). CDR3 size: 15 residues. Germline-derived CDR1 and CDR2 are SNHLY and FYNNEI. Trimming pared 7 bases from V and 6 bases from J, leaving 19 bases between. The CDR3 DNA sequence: TGTGCCAGCAACCAGGGAGGGTATGGGATTCAGCCCCAGCATTTT. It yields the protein CASNQGGYGIQPQHF. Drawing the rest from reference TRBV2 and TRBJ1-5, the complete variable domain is EPEVTQTPSHQVTQMGQEVILRCVPISNHLYFYWYRQILGQKVEFLVSFYNNEISEKSEIFDDQFSVERPDGSNFTLKIRSTKLEDSAMYFCASNQGGYGIQPQHFGDGTRLSIL.

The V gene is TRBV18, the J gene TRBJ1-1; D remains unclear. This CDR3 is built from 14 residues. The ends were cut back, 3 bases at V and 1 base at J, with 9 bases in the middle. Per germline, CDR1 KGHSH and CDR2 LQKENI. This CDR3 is CASSPVSPNTEAFF. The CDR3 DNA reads TGTGCCAGCTCACCGGTATCACCGAACACTGAAGCTTTCTTT. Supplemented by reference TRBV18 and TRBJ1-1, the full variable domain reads NAGVMQNPRHLVRRRGQEARLRCSPMKGHSHVYWYRQLPEEGLKFMVYLQKENIIDESGMPKERFSAEFPKEGPSILRIQQVVRGDSAAYFCASSPVSPNTEAFFGQGTRLTVV.

CDR3 residues: CASSLIPGTNTGELFF. In nucleotides, the CDR3 is TGTGCCAGCAGCCTTATCCCGGGGACTAACACCGGGGAGCTGTTTTTT. V usage is TRBV9 and J usage is TRBJ2-2; possibly TRBD2 for D (6 bases). Germline loops: CDR1 SGDLS, CDR2 YYNGEE. The CDR3 length is 16 residues. V was pared by 4 bases and J by 2 bases, with 15 bases between. Using reference TRBV9 and TRBJ2-2 for the parts outside the CDR3, the full variable domain is DSGVTQTPKHLITATGQRVTLRCSPRSGDLSVYWYQQSLDQGLQFLIQYYNGEERAKGNILERFSAQQFPDLHSELNLSSLELGDSALYFCASSLIPGTNTGELFFGEGSRLTVL.